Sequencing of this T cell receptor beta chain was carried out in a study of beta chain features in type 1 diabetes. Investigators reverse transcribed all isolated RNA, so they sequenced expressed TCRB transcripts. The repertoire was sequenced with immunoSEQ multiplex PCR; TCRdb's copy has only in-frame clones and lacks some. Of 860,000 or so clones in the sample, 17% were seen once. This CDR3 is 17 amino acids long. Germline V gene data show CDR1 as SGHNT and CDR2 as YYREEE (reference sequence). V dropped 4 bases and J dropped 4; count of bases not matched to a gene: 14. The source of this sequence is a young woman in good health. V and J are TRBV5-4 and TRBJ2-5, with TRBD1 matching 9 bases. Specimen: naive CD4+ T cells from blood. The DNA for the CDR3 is TGTGCCAGCAGCCGTCCCGGGACAGGGTCCGCCGGAGAGACCCAGTACTTC. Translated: CASSRPGTGSAGETQYF.